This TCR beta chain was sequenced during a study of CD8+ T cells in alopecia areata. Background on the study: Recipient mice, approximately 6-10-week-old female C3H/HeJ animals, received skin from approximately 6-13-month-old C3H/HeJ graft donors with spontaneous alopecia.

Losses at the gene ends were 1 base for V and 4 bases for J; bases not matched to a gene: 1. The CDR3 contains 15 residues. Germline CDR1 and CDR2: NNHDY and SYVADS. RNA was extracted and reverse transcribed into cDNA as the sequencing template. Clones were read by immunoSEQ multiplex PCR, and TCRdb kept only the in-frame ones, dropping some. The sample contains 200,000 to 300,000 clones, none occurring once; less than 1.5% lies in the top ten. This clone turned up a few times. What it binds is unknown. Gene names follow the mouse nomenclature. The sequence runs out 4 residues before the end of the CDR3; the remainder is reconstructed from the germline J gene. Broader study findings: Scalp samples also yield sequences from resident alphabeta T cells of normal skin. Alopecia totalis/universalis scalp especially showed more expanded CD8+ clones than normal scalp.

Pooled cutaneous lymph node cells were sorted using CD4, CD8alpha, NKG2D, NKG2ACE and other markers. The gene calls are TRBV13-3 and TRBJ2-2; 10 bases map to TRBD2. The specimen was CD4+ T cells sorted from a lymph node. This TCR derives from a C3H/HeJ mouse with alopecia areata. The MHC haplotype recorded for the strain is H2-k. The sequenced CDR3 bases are TGTGCCAGCAGTGATCTGGGGGGGCGCACCGGG. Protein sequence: CASSDLGGRTG. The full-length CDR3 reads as CASSDLGGRTGQLYF.